A single T cell receptor (beta chain) is shown here with its context. The CDR3 contains 16 residues. The V and J ends lost 7 bases and 0 bases respectively, with 18 bases between them. Germline V lookup: CDR1 MGHDK, CDR2 SYGVNS. This entry belongs to a study of blood T cells in healthy people across ages. Healthy Russian Caucasian donors spanned ages roughly 6 to 100 years. Whenever a sample was processed, at least 6.5 million PBMCs were isolated. A J-beta primer mix and a sample-barcoded 5' primer were used in a second PCR of about 7 to 12 cycles. Tagging of each cDNA molecule was performed by a template-switch adaptor with 12 random nucleotides. TCRdb passed the 5' RACE reads through MiXCR, listing each CDR3 protein once. Of fewer than 800,000 distinct CDR3 sequences listed, 20% to 25% are singletons.

Specimen: blood. The chain couples TRBV25-1 to TRBJ1-1; no definite D call. The receptor was isolated from a man aged 70-80 years in good health. CDR3: CASTPALPKMNTEAFF. As DNA, the CDR3 is TGTGCCAGCACTCCGGCCCTGCCCAAGATGAACACTGAAGCTTTCTTT. The variable domain in full, completed from reference TRBV25-1 and TRBJ1-1, reads EADIYQTPRYLVIGTGKKITLECSQTMGHDKMYWYQQDPGMELHLIHYSYGVNSTEKGDLSSESTVSRIRTEHFPLTLESARPSHTSQYLCASTPALPKMNTEAFFGQGTRLTVV.